The 8 T cell receptor beta chains listed next were all sequenced from one sample in a study of technical replicates of blood from a few donors. Here immunoSEQ multiplex PCR was the method, and the copy in TCRdb shows in-frame clones only, minus some. Of tens of thousands of clones in the sample, over 80% are singletons; the top ten hold 4% to 5%. Source material: PBMCs. The receptor set was obtained from a human donor in good health. Some clones in this sample may be carry-over from other donors' samples.

The chain recombines TRBV19 with TRBJ1-5, with 8 bases aligning to TRBD1. The CDR3 spans 15 residues. The V gene's germline CDR1 is LNHDA and CDR2 SQIVND (reference sequence). After removal of 3 bases from V and 7 bases from J, the junction contained 8 bases not matched to a gene. The CDR3 nucleotides read TGTGCCAGTAGTATTGTACAGGGGGTATCCCAGCCCCAGCATTTT. Amino acids: CASSIVQGVSQPQHF.

This chain joins TRBV5-4 and TRBJ1-5; D is unclear. Trimming removed 0 bases from V and 10 bases from J, with 11 bases in between. The germline CDR1 and CDR2 sequences are SGHNT and YYREEE (reference sequence). The CDR3 has 13 residues. CDR3 region: CASSLAPRGPQHF. The CDR3 DNA reads TGTGCCAGCAGCTTGGCCCCCCGAGGACCCCAGCATTTT.

The rearrangement links TRBV19 to TRBJ1-5; 7 bases fit TRBD1. V lost 4 bases, J lost 3 bases, and 9 bases stayed unmatched. There are 16 residues in the CDR3. Germline V lookup: CDR1 LNHDA, CDR2 SQIVND (reference sequence). The CDR3: CASSTTRQGNNQPQHF. In DNA, the CDR3 is TGTGCCAGTAGTACCACTCGACAGGGAAACAATCAGCCCCAGCATTTT.

The rearrangement joins TRBV7-9 to TRBJ1-6; 7 positions agree with TRBD1. The CDR3 is 15 amino acids. Germline CDR1 SEHNR, CDR2 FQNEAQ (reference sequence). With 5 bases clipped from V and 6 bases from J, the junction kept 7 bases outside the gene matches. The chain's CDR3 is CASSQTGQLNSPLHF. DNA for the CDR3: TGTGCCAGCAGCCAAACGGGACAGCTTAATTCACCCCTCCACTTT.

The chain recombines TRBV6-6 with TRBJ1-1; the D is unclear. V was clipped by 7 bases and J by 2 bases, with 8 bases between them. Germline V gives CDR1 MNHNY, CDR2 SVGAGI (reference sequence). The CDR3 covers 12 residues. Written as DNA, the CDR3 is TGTGCCAGCAATCCAGAAAACACTGAAGCTTTCTTT. Amino acid sequence: CASNPENTEAFF.

This chain links TRBV9 with TRBJ2-7; TRBD2 agrees at 7 bases. Germline CDR1 reads SGDLS; CDR2 reads YYNGEE. This CDR3 spans 15 amino acids. Trimming took 0 bases from V and 0 from J; bases not matched to a gene: 3. The CDR3 loop is CASSVAGTTSYEQYF. The DNA for the CDR3 is TGTGCCAGCAGCGTAGCTGGGACTACCTCCTACGAGCAGTACTTC.

This chain links TRBV6-5 with TRBJ1-1; 10 bases agree with TRBD1. Trimming at V came to 6 bases and at J to 4 bases, leaving 8 bases not matched to a gene. This CDR3 has 15 residues. Germline V gene data show CDR1 as MNHEY and CDR2 as SVGAGI. The CDR3 protein is CASRPPDRGLTEAFF. The CDR3, as DNA: TGTGCCAGCAGGCCACCCGACAGGGGGCTCACTGAAGCTTTCTTT.

The gene calls are TRBV5-1 and TRBJ2-1; 10 nucleotides line up with TRBD2. J was trimmed by 9 bases and V by 0 bases; bases with no gene match: 6. Germline CDR1 and CDR2: SGHRS and YFSETQ. This CDR3 spans 15 amino acids. CDR3 DNA sequence: TGCGCCAGCAGCTTGGAAGCGGGAGGGAGGGGTGAGCAGTTCTTC. Translating it yields CASSLEAGGRGEQFF. The whole variable domain, remainder taken from reference TRBV5-1 and TRBJ2-1, is KAGVTQTPRYLIKTRGQQVTLSCSPISGHRSVSWYQQTPGQGLQFLFEYFSETQRNKGNFPGRFSGRQFSNSRSEMNVSTLELGDSALYLCASSLEAGGRGEQFFGPGTRLTVL.